These T cell receptor beta chains were read from a single sample in a study of monozygotic twins with inflammatory bowel disease. TCRdb re-called the 5' RACE reads and catalogs CDR3 proteins one per entry, DNA excluded. The data show 350,000 to 500,000 distinct CDR3 sequences, and the top ten clones hold approximately 2.4%. The sample consisted of blood. Source of these receptors: a human donor with ulcerative colitis or Crohn's disease, or a healthy co-twin of an affected twin (not recorded which). Each CDR3 is given with its conserved first and last residue.

>TRBJ2-7|TRBV27
CASSPESYLYEQYF
>TRBJ2-1|TRBV7-3
CASSLGTNGYNEQFF
>TRBJ2-6|TRBV12-3/TRBV12-4
CASSFREGTGANVLTF
>TRBJ2-1|TRBV29-1
CSVEPAGDHEQFF
>TRBJ2-2|TRBV10-3
CATRAGTGDTGELFF
>TRBJ1-3|TRBV30
CAWNPSPGEGNTIYF
>TRBJ1-1|TRBV3-1
CASSPYGDTEAFF
>TRBJ1-2|TRBV19
CASSIGQGSSYGYTF
>TRBJ2-7|TRBV29-1
CSVGVSPGEQYF
>TRBJ2-7|TRBV28
CASSLGRVYEQYF
>TRBJ1-2|TRBV2
CASSETVHSPANYGYTF
>TRBJ2-1|TRBV20-1
CSARDGKGSYNEQFF
>TRBJ2-5|TRBV19
CASSTGSQETQYF
>TRBJ2-7|TRBV3-1
CASSRGNREQYF
>TRBJ2-7|TRBV29-1
CSVLQYRASPSQGSYEQYF
>TRBJ2-7|TRBV6-4
CASGTGAHEQYF
>TRBJ2-3|TRBV6-5
CASSYNRDVFPDTQYF
>TRBJ2-4|TRBV20-1
CSVQGPLAKNIQYF
>TRBJ1-1|TRBV12-3/TRBV12-4
CASRKTGNTEAFF
>TRBJ1-6|TRBV7-2
CASSLEMAGSPLHF
>TRBJ1-1|TRBV2
CASAAGVLPEAFF
>TRBJ1-4|TRBV3-1
CASSLGQGGSKANEKLFF
>TRBJ1-5|TRBV6-5
CASSSGTRVVSSQPQHF
>TRBJ2-1|TRBV11-2
CASSLGTSYNEQFF
>TRBJ1-2|TRBV5-5
CASSLARSPYGYTF
>TRBJ2-1|TRBV20-1
CSAIRTSGSEGGYNEQFF
>TRBJ1-1|TRBV5-1
CASSQTTGGSTEAFF
>TRBJ1-4|TRBV5-1
CASSWGTGSEKLFF
>TRBJ2-5|TRBV18
CASSPPFRGGQEETQYF
>TRBJ2-5|TRBV2
CASSVRGTQYF
>TRBJ1-1|TRBV7-3
CASSLTMGTEAFF
>TRBJ1-4|TRBV12-3/TRBV12-4
CASSLRYEKLFF
>TRBJ2-3|TRBV4-3
CASSQGSGRSTDTQYF
>TRBJ2-3|TRBV5-1
CASSSSPGPSDTQYF
>TRBJ2-5|TRBV25-1
CASSETLLGRETQYF
>TRBJ2-3|TRBV27
CASSSPSWDRGTDTQYF
>TRBJ1-2|TRBV2
CASTLRGGGGYTF
>TRBJ1-1|TRBV27
CASSLSSSTEAFF
>TRBJ1-1|TRBV5-1
CASSSLPYRVGSTNTEAFF
>TRBJ2-3|TRBV2
CASWGGLIGTDTQHF
>TRBJ1-6|TRBV7-2
CASTLLGQFNSPLHF
>TRBJ1-6|TRBV20-1
CSASLLLGGHSYNSPLHF
>TRBJ2-1|TRBV27
CASSWGLAGQANEQFF
>TRBJ2-7|TRBV15
CATSQTSYEQYF
>TRBJ2-2|TRBV2
CASLNSASNTGELFF
>TRBJ1-6|TRBV9
CASSSGSFPGNTPLHF
>TRBJ1-2|TRBV20-1
CSARVSNYGYTF
>TRBJ1-1|TRBV19
CASERRVGGTEAFF